This TCR beta chain was identified in a study of shared clonotypes between healthy human individuals. About the research overall: Per-donor plates numbered three CD4 naive, three CD4 memory, two CD8 naive and one CD8 memory.

General observations from the study: A generally larger estimated richness was seen in naive subsets than in memory subsets. Clonotype sharing across donors was expected to vary with sequencing depth. Naive CD4 clonotypes overlapped across a handful of donors at 4.5% to 5.5%.

Naive-designated CD8 cells lacked CD45RO, were positively enriched for CCR7, and omitted terminally differentiated effector memory CD45RA+ cells. Note on this clone: The antigen is not known.

Using immunoSEQ multiplex PCR, the repertoire was profiled, and TCRdb retains in-frame clones only, with some absent. This table has roughly 2 million clones, about 94% appearing once. The V end lost 4 bases, the J end lost 0 bases, and 10 bases lay between the germline ends. CDR1 is SNHLY and CDR2 is FYNNEI in the germline V gene. There are 16 residues in the CDR3. The receptor was isolated from a man aged 18 to 30 in good health. The rearrangement joins TRBV2 to TRBJ1-6, with no clear D. The specimen sequenced was naive CD8+ T cells sorted from blood. The CDR3 DNA reads as TGTGCCAGCAGTGGGCCGGGAGACTCCTATAATTCACCCCTCCACTTT. Amino acids: CASSGPGDSYNSPLHF.